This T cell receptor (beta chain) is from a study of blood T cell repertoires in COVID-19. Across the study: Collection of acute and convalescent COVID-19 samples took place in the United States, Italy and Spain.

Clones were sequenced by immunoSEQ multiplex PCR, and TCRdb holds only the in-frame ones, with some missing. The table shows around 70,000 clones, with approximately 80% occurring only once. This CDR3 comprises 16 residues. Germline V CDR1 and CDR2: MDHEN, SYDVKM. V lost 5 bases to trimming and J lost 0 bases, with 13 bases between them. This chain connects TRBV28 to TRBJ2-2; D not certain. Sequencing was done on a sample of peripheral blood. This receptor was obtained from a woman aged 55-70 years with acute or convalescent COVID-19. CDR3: CASSPSGLTNTGELFF. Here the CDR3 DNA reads TGTGCCAGCAGTCCGTCGGGTCTCACGAACACCGGGGAGCTGTTTTTT.